These 15 T cell receptor beta chains originate from one sample sequenced in a study of post-analysis software for immune sequencing data. Notes on the study in general: Comparison of patients with controls showed four or five TRBV segments more frequent in patients, TRBV5-6, TRBV5-1 and TRBV20-1 among them.

These receptors' antigens are unknown. Unique molecular identifiers had been added to the TCR beta cDNA libraries. Each CDR3 protein is one row after TCRdb ran MiXCR on the PCR reads. The top ten clones hold 11% of a sample with some 700,000 distinct CDR3 sequences, about 60% of them seen once. Sequencing input: blood. The source is a girl aged 2-9 years with multiple sclerosis.

The V and J genes are TRBV4-1 and TRBJ2-4; 9 bases are a match to TRBD2. TRBJ2-7 matches the DNA end more closely, so the J call is doubtful. This CDR3 has 14 amino acids. Germline CDR1 MGHRA, CDR2 YSYEKL. Here the CDR3 reads CASSYSGSPYEQYF. CDR3 nucleotide sequence: TGCGCCAGCAGCTATAGCGGGAGCCCCTACGAGCAGTACTTC.

The rearrangement joins TRBV6-5 to TRBJ2-1, with 9 bases fitting TRBD2. The CDR3 has 15 amino acids. J gave up 9 bases and V 0 bases, and 6 bases lay outside the gene matches. Germline-derived CDR1 and CDR2 are MNHEY and SVGAGI. In DNA form, the CDR3 reads TGTGCCAGCAGTTACTCCCTTGCGGGGGGGATTGAGCAGTTCTTC. Protein sequence: CASSYSLAGGIEQFF.

The V gene is TRBV20-1, the J gene TRBJ1-4; 7 bases agree with TRBD1. CDR1 DFQATT and CDR2 SNEGSKA come from the germline V gene (reference sequence). J gave up 2 bases and V 0 bases, and 3 bases lay outside the gene matches. The length of the CDR3 is 15 residues. The CDR3, as DNA: TGCAGTGCTAGAGACAGGGGGAGCACTAATGAAAAACTGTTTTTT. As protein: CSARDRGSTNEKLFF.

With respect to this clonotype: One end of the junction fails to match germline, which may point to a read error. The genes are TRBV6-2 or TRBV6-3 and TRBJ2-6; D is perhaps TRBD1 (6 bases). The germline V gene encodes CDR1 MNHEY and CDR2 SVGEGT. The CDR3 has 18 amino acids. The CDR3 spells CASSYGDRIHSGANVRTF. The DNA for the CDR3 is TGTGCCAGCAGTTATGGAGACAGGATCCACTCTGGGGCCAACGTCCGGACTTTC.

This clonotype was seen a few times. The chain couples TRBV12-3 or TRBV12-4 to TRBJ2-1; 9 nucleotides match TRBD2. The CDR3 has 20 residues. The V segment lost 6 bases and the J segment 4 bases; nucleotides outside the gene matches: 22. The CDR3 sequence is CASRSLRTGTGTSPYNEQFF. CDR3 DNA: TGTGCCAGCAGATCCTTAAGGACGGGAACCGGGACTAGCCCGTACAATGAGCAGTTCTTC.

CDR3 protein: CASGLFQETQYF. DNA of the CDR3: TGTGCCAGCGGACTTTTCCAAGAGACCCAGTACTTC. The chain links TRBV7-2 to TRBJ2-5, with TRBD2 as a possible D gene (5 bases). The CDR3 runs 12 residues. Trimming pared 8 bases from V and 1 base from J, leaving 8 bases between. In germline, CDR1 is SGHTA, CDR2 FQGNSA.

The chain carries TRBV10-3 and TRBJ2-2; 9 positions match TRBD1. The germline V gene has CDR1 ENHRY and CDR2 SYGVKD. CDR3 length equals 15 residues. V dropped 5 bases and J dropped 7; count of bases not matched to a gene: 8. The CDR3 loop is CAISPGQGTIGELFF. The CDR3 DNA reads as TGTGCCATCAGTCCGGGACAGGGAACGATCGGGGAGCTGTTTTTT.

The chain couples TRBV6-7 to TRBJ2-1; D tentatively reads TRBD1 or TRBD2 (5 bases each). TRBV6-7 qualifies as an ORF whose function is uncertain. The CDR3 spans 15 residues. V was pared by 2 bases and J by 3 bases, with 11 bases between. The CDR3 loop reads CASSYPGTVYNEQFF. The CDR3, as DNA: TGTGCCAGCAGTTACCCCGGGACCGTCTACAATGAGCAGTTCTTC.

The chain uses TRBV9 and TRBJ2-5; D is possibly TRBD2 (5 bases). In germline, CDR1 is SGDLS, CDR2 YYNGEE. The V end lost 0 bases, the J end lost 2 bases, and 14 bases lay between the germline ends. The CDR3 consists of 16 residues. CDR3 nucleotides: TGTGCCAGCAGCGTAGCTGGGTCTAGCAGACAAGAGACCCAGTACTTC. It codes for CASSVAGSSRQETQYF.

In its sample, this clonotype was seen once. The chain carries TRBV6-6 and TRBJ2-1, with 10 bases identical to TRBD2. Germline V gene data show CDR1 as MNHNY and CDR2 as SVGAGI (reference sequence). The length of the CDR3 is 16 residues. The V and J ends lost 5 bases and 9 bases, in that order; junction bases with no gene match: 13. Written as DNA, the CDR3 is TGTGCCAGCAGTCCCCGTAGCGGGGGGATGAGTAGTGAGCAGTTCTTC. Translated: CASSPRSGGMSSEQFF.

This clonotype was recorded only once. The rearrangement uses TRBV10-3 and TRBJ1-1; a possible D gene is TRBD1 (5 bases). Germline values: CDR1 ENHRY, CDR2 SYGVKD. V lost 3 bases, J lost 4 bases, and 9 bases lay in between. The CDR3 loop spans 13 amino acids. The CDR3 loop is CAISDRDRTEAFF. The DNA for the CDR3 is TGTGCCATCAGTGACCGGGACCGCACTGAAGCTTTCTTT.

V and J are TRBV6-2 or TRBV6-3 and TRBJ1-2; the match to TRBD1 covers 7 bases. Germline CDR1 is MNHEY and CDR2 is SVGEGT. The trim removed 8 bases at V and 12 bases at J, leaving 18 bases unmatched. The CDR3 loop spans 14 amino acids. The CDR3 nucleotides read TGTGCCAGCGACGGCCAAGGGACAGTCTTAAGGCACACCTTC. This encodes CASDGQGTVLRHTF.

The chain is built from TRBV7-2 and TRBJ1-1; 7 positions match TRBD1. Germline V gene data show CDR1 as SGHTA and CDR2 as FQGNSA. V was pared by 1 base and J by 5 bases, with 13 bases of the junction left unmatched. The CDR3 runs to 17 residues. The CDR3 nucleotides read TGTGCCAGCAGCTTAGGCGACAGGGCCCCCCGGGGGACTGAAGCTTTCTTT. This translates into CASSLGDRAPRGTEAFF.

The chain employs TRBV5-5 and TRBJ1-5; possibly TRBD1 for D (5 bases). Germline V CDR1 and CDR2: SGHKS, YYEKEE (reference sequence). This CDR3 has 14 amino acids. V shed 2 bases and J shed 4 bases, with 10 bases lying between them. The CDR3 reads CASSFGAGNQPQHF. Here the CDR3 DNA reads TGTGCCAGCAGCTTCGGCGCAGGGAATCAGCCCCAGCATTTT.

The genes are TRBV10-3 and TRBJ2-5; 13 bases match TRBD2. The length of the CDR3 is 17 residues. V dropped 2 bases and J dropped 3; count of bases not matched to a gene: 6. The V gene's germline CDR1 is ENHRY and CDR2 SYGVKD. The CDR3 region is CAISETGTSGTEETQYF. For the CDR3, the DNA is TGTGCCATCAGTGAGACCGGGACTAGCGGGACGGAAGAGACCCAGTACTTC.